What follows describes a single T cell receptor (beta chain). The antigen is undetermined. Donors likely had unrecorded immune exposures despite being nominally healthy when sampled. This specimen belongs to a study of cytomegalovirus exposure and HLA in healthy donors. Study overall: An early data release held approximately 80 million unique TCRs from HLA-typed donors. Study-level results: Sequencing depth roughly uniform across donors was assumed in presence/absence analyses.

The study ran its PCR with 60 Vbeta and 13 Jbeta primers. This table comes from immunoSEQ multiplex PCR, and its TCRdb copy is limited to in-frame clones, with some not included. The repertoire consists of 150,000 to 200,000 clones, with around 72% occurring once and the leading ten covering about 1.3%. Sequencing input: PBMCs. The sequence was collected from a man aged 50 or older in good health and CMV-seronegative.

In nucleotides, the CDR3 is TGTGCCAGCACCAAAGTCGGGACAGGGGGCAGCTCCTATAATTCACCCCTCCACTTT. Its translation: CASTKVGTGGSSYNSPLHF. V is TRBV4-2 and J is TRBJ1-6; 12 bases match TRBD1. CDR3 length: 19 residues. Per germline, CDR1 LGHNA and CDR2 YNFKEQ. J lost 0 bases, V lost 7 bases, and 10 bases had no gene match.